Included here is one TCR beta chain sequence, with context. These data come from a study of cytomegalovirus exposure and HLA in healthy donors. The CDR3 sequence is 15 residues long. Looked up from germline, CDR1 is SGHDN and CDR2 is FVKESK. The ends were cut back, 0 bases at V and 7 bases at J, with 15 bases in the middle. The PCR ran on 60 Vbeta and 13 Jbeta primers. The repertoire was sequenced with immunoSEQ multiplex PCR; TCRdb's copy has only in-frame clones and lacks some. Among 120,000 or so clones listed, less than 90% were seen once. The sequence was collected from a man between 45 and 60 years old in good health and CMV-seronegative. Sequenced sample: PBMCs. The genes are TRBV14 and TRBJ1-1; D possibly corresponds to TRBD1 (5 bases). CDR3 in amino acids: CASSQDRGIRNEAFF. Written as DNA, the CDR3 is TGTGCCAGCAGCCAAGATAGGGGTATACGAAATGAAGCTTTCTTT.